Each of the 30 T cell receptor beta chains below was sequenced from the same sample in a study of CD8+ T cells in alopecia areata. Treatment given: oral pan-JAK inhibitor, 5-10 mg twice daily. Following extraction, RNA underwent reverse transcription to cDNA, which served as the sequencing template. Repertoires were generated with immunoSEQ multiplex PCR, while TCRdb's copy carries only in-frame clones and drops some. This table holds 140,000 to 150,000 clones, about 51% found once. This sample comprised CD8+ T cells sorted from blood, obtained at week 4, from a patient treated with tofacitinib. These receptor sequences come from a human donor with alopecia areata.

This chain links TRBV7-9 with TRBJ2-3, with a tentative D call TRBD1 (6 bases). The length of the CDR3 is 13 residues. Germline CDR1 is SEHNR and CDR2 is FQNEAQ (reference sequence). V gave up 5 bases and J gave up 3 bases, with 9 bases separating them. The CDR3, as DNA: TGTGCCAGCAGCGCTACAGGGACAGATACGCAGTATTTT. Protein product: CASSATGTDTQYF.

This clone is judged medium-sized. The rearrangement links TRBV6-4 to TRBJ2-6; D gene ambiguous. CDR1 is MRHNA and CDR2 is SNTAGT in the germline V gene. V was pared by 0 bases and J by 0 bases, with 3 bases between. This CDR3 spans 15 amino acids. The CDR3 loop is CASSDSSSGANVLTF. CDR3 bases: TGTGCCAGCAGTGACTCGAGCTCTGGGGCCAACGTCCTGACTTTC.

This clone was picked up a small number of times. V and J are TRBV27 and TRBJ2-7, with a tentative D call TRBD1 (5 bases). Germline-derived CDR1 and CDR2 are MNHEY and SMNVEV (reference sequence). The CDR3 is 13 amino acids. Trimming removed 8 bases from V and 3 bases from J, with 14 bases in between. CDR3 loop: CASQGRSGYEQYF. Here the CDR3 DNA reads TGTGCCAGCCAGGGCAGGTCGGGCTACGAGCAGTACTTC.

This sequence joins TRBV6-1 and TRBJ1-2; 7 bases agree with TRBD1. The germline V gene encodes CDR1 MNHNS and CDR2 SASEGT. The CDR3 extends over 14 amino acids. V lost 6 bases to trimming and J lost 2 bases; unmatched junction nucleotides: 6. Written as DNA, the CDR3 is TGTGCCAGCAGAAACAGGGGCTCCAACTATGGCTACACCTTC. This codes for CASRNRGSNYGYTF.

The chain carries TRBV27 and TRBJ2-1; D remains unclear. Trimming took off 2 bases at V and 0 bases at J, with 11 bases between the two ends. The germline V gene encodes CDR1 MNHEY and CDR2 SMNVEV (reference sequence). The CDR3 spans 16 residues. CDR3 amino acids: CASSLPQRSSYNEQFF. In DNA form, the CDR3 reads TGTGCCAGCAGTTTACCCCAAAGAAGCTCCTACAATGAGCAGTTCTTC.

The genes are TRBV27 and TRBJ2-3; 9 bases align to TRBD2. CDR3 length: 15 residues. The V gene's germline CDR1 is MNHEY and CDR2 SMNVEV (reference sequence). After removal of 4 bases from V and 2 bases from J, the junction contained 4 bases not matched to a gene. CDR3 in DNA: TGTGCCAGCAGTTCTAGCGGGGCATCCACAGATACGCAGTATTTT. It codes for CASSSSGASTDTQYF.

The CDR3 region has the DNA TGTGCCAGCAGTGCAGGGACAGGGGGCCCTAATGAAAAACTGTTTTTT. Protein: CASSAGTGGPNEKLFF. The chain uses TRBV2 and TRBJ1-4; 12 bases are shared with TRBD1. V was clipped by 4 bases and J by 3 bases; unmatched bases: 3. Germline CDR1 is SNHLY and CDR2 is FYNNEI. This CDR3 contains 16 residues.

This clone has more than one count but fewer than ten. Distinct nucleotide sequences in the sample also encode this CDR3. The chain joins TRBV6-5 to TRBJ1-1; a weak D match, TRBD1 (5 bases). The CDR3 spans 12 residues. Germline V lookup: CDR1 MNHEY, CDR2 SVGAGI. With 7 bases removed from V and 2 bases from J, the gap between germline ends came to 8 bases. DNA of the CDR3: TGTGCCAGCAATCAGGGTAACACTGAAGCTTTCTTT. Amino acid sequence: CASNQGNTEAFF.

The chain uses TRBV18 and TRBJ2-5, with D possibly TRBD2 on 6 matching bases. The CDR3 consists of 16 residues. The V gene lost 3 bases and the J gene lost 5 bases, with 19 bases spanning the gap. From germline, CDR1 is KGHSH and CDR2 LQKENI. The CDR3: CASSPLARRRGETQYF. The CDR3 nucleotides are TGTGCCAGCTCACCCTTGGCGCGCAGACGGGGGGAGACCCAGTACTTC.

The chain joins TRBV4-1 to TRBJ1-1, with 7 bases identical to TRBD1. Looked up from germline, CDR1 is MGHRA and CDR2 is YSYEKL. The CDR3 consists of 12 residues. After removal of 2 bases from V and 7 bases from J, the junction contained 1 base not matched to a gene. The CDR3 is CASSQTGVEAFF. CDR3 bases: TGCGCCAGCAGCCAAACAGGGGTTGAAGCTTTCTTT.

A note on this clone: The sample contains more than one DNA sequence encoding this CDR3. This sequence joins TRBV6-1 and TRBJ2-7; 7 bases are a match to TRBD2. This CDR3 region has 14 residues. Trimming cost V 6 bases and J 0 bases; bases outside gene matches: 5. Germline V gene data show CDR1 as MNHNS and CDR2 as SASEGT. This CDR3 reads CASSGRGSSYEQYF. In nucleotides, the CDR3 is TGTGCCAGCAGCGGGCGGGGGTCCTCCTACGAGCAGTACTTC.

DNA of the CDR3: TGTGCCAGCAGTGAATGGGATCAAGAGACCCAGTACTTC. It translates to CASSEWDQETQYF. V usage is TRBV2 and J usage is TRBJ2-5; D remains ambiguous. Trimming cost V 2 bases and J 2 bases, with 6 bases left between them. CDR1 is SNHLY, CDR2 FYNNEI, per germline. The CDR3 length is 13 residues.

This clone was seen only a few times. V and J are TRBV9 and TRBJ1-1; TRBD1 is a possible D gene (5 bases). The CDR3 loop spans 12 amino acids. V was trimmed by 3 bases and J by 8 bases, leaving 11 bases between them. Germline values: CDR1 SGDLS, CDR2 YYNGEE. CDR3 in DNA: TGTGCCAGCAGCGCGGCGGGGGGAGAAGCTTTCTTT. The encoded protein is CASSAAGGEAFF.

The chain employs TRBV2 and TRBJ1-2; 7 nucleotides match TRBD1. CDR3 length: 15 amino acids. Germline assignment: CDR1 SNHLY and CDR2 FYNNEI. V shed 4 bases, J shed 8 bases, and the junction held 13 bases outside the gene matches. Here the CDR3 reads CASSAMTIQGRGYTF. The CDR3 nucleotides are TGTGCCAGCAGTGCCATGACGATACAGGGGAGGGGCTACACCTTC. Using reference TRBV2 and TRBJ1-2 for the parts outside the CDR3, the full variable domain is EPEVTQTPSHQVTQMGQEVILRCVPISNHLYFYWYRQILGQKVEFLVSFYNNEISEKSEIFDDQFSVERPDGSNFTLKIRSTKLEDSAMYFCASSAMTIQGRGYTFGSGTRLTVV.

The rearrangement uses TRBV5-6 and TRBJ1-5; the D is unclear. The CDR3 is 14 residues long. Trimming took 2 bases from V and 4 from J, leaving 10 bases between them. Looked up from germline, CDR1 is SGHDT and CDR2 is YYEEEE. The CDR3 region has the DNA TGTGCCAGCAGCTTCGGTTGGGTGAATCAGCCCCAGCATTTT. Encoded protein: CASSFGWVNQPQHF.

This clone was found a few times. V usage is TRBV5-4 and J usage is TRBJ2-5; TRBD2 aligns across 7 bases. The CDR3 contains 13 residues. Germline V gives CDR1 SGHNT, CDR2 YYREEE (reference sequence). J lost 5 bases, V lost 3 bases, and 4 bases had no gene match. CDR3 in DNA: TGTGCCAGCAGCTCGACTAGCTCGGAGACCCAGTACTTC. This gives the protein CASSSTSSETQYF.

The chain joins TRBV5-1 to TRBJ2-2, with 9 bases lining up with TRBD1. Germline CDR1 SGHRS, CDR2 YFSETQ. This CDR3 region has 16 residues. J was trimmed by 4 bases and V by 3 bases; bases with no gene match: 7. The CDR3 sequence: CASSSGTGIVTGELFF. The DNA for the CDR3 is TGCGCCAGCAGCTCTGGGACAGGGATTGTCACCGGGGAGCTGTTTTTT.

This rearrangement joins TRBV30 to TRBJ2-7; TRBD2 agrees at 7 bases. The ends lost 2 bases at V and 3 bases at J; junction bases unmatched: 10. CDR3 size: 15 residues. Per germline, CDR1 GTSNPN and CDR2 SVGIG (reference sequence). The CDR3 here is CAWSLRTSPHYEQYF. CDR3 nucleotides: TGTGCCTGGAGTCTCCGGACTAGTCCCCACTACGAGCAGTACTTC.

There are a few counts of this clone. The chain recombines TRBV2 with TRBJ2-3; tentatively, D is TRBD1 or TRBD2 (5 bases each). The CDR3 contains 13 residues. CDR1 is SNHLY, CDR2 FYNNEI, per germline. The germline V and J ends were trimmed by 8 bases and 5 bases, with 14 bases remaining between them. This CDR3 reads CASVGVDGDTQYF. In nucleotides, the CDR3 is TGTGCCAGCGTGGGGGTGGATGGAGATACGCAGTATTTT.

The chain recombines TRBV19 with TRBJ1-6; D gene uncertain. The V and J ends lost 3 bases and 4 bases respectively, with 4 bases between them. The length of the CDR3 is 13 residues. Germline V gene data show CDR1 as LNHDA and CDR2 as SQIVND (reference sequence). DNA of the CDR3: TGTGCCAGTAGTATCGTGTATAATTCACCCCTCCACTTT. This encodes CASSIVYNSPLHF.

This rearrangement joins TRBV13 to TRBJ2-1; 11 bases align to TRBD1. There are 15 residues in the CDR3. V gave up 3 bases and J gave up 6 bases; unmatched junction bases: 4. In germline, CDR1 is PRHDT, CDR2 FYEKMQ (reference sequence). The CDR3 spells CASSLDRGRTNEQFF. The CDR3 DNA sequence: TGTGCCAGCAGCTTGGACAGGGGGCGAACCAATGAGCAGTTCTTC. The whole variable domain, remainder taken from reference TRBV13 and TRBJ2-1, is AAGVIQSPRHLIKEKRETATLKCYPIPRHDTVYWYQQGPGQDPQFLISFYEKMQSDKGSIPDRFSAQQFSDYHSELNMSSLELGDSALYFCASSLDRGRTNEQFFGPGTRLTVL.

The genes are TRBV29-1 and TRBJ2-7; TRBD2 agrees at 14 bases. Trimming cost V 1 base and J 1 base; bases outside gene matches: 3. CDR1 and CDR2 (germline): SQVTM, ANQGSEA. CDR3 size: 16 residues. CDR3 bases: TGCAGCGTTGAAGGGACTAGCGGGGGGATTTCCTACGAGCAGTACTTC. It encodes CSVEGTSGGISYEQYF.

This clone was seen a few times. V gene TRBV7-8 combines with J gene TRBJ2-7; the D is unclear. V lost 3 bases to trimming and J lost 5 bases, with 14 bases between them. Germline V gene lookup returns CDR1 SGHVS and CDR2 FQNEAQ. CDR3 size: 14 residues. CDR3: CASSFTGHFDEQYF. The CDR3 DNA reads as TGTGCCAGCAGCTTCACGGGCCACTTCGACGAGCAGTACTTC.

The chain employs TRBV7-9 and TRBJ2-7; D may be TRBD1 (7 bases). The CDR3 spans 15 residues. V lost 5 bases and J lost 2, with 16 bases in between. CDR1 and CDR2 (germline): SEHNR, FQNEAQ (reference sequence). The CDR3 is CASSTEGAYAYEQYF. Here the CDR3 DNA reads TGTGCCAGCAGCACGGAGGGGGCATACGCCTACGAGCAGTACTTC.

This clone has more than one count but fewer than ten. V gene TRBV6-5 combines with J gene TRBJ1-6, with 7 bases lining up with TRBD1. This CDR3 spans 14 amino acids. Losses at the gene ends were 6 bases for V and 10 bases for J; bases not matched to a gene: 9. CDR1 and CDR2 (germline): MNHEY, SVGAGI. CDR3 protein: CASSSGTAGSPLHF. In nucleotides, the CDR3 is TGTGCCAGCAGCTCCGGGACAGCGGGATCACCCCTCCACTTT.

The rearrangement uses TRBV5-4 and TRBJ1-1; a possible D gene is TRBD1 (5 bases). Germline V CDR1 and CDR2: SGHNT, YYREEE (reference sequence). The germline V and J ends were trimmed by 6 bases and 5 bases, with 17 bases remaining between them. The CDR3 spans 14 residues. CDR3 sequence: CASTMGLTKTEAFF. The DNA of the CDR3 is TGTGCCAGCACCATGGGACTCACGAAGACTGAAGCTTTCTTT.

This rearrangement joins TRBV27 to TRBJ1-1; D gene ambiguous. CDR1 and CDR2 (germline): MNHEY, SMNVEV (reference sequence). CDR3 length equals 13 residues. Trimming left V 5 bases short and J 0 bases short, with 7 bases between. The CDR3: CASSPQLNTEAFF. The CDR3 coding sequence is TGTGCCAGCAGTCCCCAGTTGAACACTGAAGCTTTCTTT.

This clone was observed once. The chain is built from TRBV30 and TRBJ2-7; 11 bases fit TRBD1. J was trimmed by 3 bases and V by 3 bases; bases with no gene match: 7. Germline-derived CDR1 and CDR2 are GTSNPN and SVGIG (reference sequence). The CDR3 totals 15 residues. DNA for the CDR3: TGTGCCTGGAGAGGGGGACAGGGGGTAATCTACGAGCAGTACTTC. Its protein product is CAWRGGQGVIYEQYF.

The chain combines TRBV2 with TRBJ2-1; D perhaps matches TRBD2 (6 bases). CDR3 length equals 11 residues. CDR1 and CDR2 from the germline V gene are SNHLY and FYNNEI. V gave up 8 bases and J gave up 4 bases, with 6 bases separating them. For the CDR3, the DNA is TGTGCCAGCGGGGGGTACAATGAGCAGTTCTTC. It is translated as CASGGYNEQFF.

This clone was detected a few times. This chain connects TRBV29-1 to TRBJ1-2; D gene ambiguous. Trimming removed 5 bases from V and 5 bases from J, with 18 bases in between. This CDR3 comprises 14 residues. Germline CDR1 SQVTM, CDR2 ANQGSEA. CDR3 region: CSVLDAGDSYGYTF. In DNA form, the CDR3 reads TGCAGCGTTTTGGACGCGGGAGATTCGTATGGCTACACCTTC. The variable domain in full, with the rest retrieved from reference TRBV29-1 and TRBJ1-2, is SAVISQKPSRDICQRGTSLTIQCQVDSQVTMMFWYRQQPGQSLTLIATANQGSEATYESGFVIDKFPISRPNLTFSTLTVSNMSPEDSSIYLCSVLDAGDSYGYTFGSGTRLTVV.